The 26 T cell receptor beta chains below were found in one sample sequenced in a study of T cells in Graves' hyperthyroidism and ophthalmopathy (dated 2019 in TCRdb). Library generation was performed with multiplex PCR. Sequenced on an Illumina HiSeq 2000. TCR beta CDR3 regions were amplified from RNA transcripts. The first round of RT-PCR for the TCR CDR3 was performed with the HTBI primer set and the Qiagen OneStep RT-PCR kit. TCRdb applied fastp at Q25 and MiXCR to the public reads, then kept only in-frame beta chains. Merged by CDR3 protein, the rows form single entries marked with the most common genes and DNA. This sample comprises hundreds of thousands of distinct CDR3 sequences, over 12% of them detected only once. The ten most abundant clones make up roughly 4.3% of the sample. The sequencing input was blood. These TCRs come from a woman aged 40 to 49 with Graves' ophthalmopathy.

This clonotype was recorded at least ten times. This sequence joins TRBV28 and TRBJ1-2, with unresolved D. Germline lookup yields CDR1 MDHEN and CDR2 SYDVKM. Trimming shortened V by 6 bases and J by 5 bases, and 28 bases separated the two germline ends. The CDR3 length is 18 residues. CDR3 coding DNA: TGTGCCAGCAGCCTACCGGGATCTATACCTTACTATGGGTATGGCTACACCTTC. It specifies CASSLPGSIPYYGYGYTF.

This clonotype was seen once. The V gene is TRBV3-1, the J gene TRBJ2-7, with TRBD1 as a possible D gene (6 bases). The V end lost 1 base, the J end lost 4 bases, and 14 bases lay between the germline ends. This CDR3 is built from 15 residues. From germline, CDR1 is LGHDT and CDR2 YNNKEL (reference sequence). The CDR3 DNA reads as TGTGCCAGCAGCCAAGTTGGACAGACAGTTTACGAGCAGTACTTC. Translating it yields CASSQVGQTVYEQYF.

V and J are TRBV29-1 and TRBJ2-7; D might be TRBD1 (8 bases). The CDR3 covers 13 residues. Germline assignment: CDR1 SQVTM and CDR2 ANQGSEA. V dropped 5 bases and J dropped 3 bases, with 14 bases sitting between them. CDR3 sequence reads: CSVSQGEGYEQYF. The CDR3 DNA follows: TGCAGCGTTTCACAGGGGGAGGGCTACGAGCAGTACTTC.

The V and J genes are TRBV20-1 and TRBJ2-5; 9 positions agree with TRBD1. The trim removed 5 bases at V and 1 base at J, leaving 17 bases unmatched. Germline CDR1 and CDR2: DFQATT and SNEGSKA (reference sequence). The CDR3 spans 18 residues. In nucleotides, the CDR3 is TGCAGTGCTTCCATCCGGGACAGGGTGAGGGGTATCCAAGAGACCCAGTACTTC. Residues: CSASIRDRVRGIQETQYF.

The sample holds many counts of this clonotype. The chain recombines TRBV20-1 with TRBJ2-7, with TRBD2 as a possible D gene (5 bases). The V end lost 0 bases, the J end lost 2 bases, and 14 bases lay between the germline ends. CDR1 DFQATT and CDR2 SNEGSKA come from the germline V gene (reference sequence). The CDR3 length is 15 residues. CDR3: CSAREEEAVTYEQYF. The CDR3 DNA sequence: TGCAGTGCTAGAGAGGAGGAGGCCGTCACCTACGAGCAGTACTTC.

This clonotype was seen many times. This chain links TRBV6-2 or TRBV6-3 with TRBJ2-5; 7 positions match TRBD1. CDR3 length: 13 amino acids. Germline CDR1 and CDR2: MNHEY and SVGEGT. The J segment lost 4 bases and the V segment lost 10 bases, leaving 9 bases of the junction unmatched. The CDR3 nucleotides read TGTGCCACCTGTCTGACAGGGCGAGAGACCCAGTACTTC. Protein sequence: CATCLTGRETQYF.

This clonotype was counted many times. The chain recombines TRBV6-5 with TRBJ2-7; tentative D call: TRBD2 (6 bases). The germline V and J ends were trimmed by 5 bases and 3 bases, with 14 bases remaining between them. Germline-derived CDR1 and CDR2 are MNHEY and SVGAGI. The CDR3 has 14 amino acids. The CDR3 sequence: CASSTSGSLYEQYF. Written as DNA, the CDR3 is TGTGCCAGCAGTACCTCCGGGAGCCTCTACGAGCAGTACTTC.

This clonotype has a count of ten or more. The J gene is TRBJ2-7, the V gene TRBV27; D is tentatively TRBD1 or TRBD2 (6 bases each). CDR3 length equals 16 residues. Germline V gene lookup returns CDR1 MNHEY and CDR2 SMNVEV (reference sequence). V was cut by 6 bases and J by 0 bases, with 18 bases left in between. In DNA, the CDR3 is TGTGCCAGCAGGCTACACGGGGGCCTCTCCTCCTACGAGCAGTACTTC. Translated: CASRLHGGLSSYEQYF.

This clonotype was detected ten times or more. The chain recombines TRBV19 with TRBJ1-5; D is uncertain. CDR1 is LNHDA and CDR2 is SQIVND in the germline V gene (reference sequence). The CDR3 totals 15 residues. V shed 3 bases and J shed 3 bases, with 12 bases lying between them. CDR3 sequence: CASSIHLSFNQPQHF. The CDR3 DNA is TGTGCCAGTAGTATCCACCTCAGTTTCAATCAGCCCCAGCATTTT.

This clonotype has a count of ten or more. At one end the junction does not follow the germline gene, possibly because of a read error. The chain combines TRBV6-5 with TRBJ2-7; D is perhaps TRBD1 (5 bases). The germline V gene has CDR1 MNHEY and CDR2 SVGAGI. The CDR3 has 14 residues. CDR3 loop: CASSYGRASHEQYF. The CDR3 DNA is TGTGCCAGCAGTTACGGCAGGGCCTCCCACGAGCAGTACTTC.

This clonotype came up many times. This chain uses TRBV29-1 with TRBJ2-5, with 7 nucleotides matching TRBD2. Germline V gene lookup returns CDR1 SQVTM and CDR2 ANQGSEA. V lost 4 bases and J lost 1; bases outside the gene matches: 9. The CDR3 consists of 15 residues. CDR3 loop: CSVAPAAGTQETQYF. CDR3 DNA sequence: TGCAGCGTTGCCCCGGCAGCGGGGACCCAAGAGACCCAGTACTTC.

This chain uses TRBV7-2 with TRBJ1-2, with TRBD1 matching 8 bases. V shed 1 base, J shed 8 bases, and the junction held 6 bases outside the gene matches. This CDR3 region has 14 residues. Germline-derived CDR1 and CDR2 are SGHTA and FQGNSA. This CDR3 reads CASSLGQGISGYTF. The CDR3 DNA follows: TGTGCCAGCAGCTTAGGACAGGGGATCAGCGGCTACACCTTC.

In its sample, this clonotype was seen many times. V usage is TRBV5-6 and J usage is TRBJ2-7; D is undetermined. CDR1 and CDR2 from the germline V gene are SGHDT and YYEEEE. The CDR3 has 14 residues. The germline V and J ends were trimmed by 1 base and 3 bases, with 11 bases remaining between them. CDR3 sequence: CASSLSPSNYEQYF. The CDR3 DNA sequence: TGTGCCAGCAGCTTGAGCCCCAGTAACTACGAGCAGTACTTC.

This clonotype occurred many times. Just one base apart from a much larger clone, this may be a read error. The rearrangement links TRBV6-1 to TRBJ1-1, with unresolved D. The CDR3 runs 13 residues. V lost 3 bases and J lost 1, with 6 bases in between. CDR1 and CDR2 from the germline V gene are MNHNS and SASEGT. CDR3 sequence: CASSERENTEAFF. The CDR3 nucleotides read TGTGCCAGCAGTGAGAGGGAGAACACTGAAGCTTTCTTT.

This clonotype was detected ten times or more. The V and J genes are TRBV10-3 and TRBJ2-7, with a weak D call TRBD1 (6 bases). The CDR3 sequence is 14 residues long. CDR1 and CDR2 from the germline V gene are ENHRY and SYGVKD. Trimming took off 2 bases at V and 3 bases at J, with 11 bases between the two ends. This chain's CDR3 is CAISEPGQDYEQYF. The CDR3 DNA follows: TGTGCCATCAGTGAGCCGGGACAAGACTACGAGCAGTACTTC.

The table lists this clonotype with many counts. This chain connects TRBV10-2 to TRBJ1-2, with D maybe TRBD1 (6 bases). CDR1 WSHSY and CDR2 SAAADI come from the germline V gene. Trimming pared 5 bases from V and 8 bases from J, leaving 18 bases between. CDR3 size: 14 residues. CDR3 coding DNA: TGCGCCAGCAGTCTTTTCGGGGGCGCGAGAGGCTACACCTTC. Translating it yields CASSLFGGARGYTF.

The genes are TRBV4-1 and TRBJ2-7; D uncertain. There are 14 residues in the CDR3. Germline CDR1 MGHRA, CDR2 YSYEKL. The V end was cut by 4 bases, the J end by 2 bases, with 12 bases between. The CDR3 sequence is CASSPSETPYEQYF. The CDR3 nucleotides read TGCGCCAGCAGCCCCTCGGAAACTCCCTACGAGCAGTACTTC.

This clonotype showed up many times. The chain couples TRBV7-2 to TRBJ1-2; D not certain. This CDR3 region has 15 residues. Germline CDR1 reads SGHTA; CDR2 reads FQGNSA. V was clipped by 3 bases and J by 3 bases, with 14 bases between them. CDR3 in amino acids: CASSFFIGIDYGYTF. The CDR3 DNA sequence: TGTGCCAGCAGCTTCTTTATCGGGATCGACTATGGCTACACCTTC. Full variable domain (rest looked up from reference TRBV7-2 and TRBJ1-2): GAGVSQSPSNKVTEKGKDVELRCDPISGHTALYWYRQSLGQGLEFLIYFQGNSAPDKSGLPSDRFSAERTGGSVSTLTIQRTQQEDSAVYLCASSFFIGIDYGYTFGSGTRLTVV.

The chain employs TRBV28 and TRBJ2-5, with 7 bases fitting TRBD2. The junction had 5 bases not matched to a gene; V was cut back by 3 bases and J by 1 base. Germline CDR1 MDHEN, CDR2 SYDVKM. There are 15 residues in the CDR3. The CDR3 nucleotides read TGTGCCAGCAGTTTTCTTCCTAGCGGCCAAGAGACCCAGTACTTC. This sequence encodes CASSFLPSGQETQYF.

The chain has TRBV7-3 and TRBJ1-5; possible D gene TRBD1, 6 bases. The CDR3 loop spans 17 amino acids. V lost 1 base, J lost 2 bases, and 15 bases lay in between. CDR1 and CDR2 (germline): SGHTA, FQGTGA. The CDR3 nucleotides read TGTGCCAGCAGCTTAAAGACAGGACGAATCCGCAATCAGCCCCAGCATTTT. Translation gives CASSLKTGRIRNQPQHF.

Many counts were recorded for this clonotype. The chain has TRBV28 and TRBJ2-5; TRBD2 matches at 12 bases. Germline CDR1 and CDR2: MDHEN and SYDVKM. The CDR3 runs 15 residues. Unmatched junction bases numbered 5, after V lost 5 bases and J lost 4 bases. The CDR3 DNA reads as TGTGCCAGCAGTGCGCTAGCGGGAGGGGCAGAGACCCAGTACTTC. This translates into CASSALAGGAETQYF.

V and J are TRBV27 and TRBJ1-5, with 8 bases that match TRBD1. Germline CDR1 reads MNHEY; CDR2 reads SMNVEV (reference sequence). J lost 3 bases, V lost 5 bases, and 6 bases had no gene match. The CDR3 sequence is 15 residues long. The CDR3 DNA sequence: TGTGCCAGCAGTGGGGGGACAGGCCCCAATCAGCCCCAGCATTTT. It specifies CASSGGTGPNQPQHF.

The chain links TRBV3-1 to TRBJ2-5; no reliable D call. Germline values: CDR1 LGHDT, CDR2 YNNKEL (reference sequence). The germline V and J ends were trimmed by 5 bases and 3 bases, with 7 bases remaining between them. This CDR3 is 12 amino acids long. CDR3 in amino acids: CASSSIKETQYF. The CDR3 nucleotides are TGTGCCAGCAGCTCGATCAAAGAGACCCAGTACTTC.

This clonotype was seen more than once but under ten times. In nucleotides, the CDR3 is TGCGCCAGCAGCTTGGGACTCCCCGGAAGTGAGTTCACCGGGGAGCTGTTTTTT. Protein product: CASSLGLPGSEFTGELFF. The chain employs TRBV5-1 and TRBJ2-2; D is unclear. Germline-derived CDR1 and CDR2 are SGHRS and YFSETQ. Trimming left V 0 bases short and J 4 bases short, with 19 bases between. CDR3 length equals 18 residues.

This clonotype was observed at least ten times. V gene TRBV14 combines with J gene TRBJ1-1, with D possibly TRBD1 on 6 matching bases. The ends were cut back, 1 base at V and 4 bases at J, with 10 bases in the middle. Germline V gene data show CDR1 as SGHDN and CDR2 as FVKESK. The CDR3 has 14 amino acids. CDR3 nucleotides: TGTGCCAGCAGCCAAGTGGGGGGGCGCACTGAAGCTTTCTTT. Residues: CASSQVGGRTEAFF.

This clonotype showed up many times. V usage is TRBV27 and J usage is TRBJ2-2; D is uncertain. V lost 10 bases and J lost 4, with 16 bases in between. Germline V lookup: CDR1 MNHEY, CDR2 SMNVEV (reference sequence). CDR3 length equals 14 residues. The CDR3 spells CATRKEFVTGELFF. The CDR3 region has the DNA TGTGCCACACGAAAGGAGTTTGTCACCGGGGAGCTGTTTTTT.